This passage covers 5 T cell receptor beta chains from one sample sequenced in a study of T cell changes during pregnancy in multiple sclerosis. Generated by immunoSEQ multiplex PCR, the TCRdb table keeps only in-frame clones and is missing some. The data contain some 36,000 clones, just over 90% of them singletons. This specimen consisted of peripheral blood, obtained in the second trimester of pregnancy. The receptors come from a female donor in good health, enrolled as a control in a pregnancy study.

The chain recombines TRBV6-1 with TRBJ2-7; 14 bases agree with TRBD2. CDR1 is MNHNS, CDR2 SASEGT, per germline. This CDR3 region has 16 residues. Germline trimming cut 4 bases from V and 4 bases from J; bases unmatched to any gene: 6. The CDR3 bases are TGTGCCAGCAGTGCCGGGACTAGCGGGAGCGGGTACGAGCAGTACTTC. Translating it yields CASSAGTSGSGYEQYF.

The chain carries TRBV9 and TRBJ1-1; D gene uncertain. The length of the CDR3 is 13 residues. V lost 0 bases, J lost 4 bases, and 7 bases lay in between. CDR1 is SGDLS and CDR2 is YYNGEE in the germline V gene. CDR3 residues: CASSVDPGTEAFF. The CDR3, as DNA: TGTGCCAGCAGCGTAGATCCAGGCACTGAAGCTTTCTTT.

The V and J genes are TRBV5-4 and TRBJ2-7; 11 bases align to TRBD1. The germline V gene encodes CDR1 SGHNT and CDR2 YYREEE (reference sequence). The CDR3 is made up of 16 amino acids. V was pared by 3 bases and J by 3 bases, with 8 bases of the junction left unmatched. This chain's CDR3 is CASSSPPGQGGYEQYF. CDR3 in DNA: TGTGCCAGCAGCTCACCGCCGGGACAGGGGGGCTACGAGCAGTACTTC.

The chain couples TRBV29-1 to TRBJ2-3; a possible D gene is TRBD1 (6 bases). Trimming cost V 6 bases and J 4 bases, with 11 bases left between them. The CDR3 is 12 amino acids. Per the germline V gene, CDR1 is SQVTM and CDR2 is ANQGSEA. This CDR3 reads CSVRPGADTQYF. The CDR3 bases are TGCAGCGTCAGACCAGGGGCAGATACGCAGTATTTT.

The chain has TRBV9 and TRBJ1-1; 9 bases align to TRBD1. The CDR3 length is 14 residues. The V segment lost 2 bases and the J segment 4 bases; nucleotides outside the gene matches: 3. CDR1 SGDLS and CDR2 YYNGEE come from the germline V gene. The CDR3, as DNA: TGTGCCAGCAGCGTGGGACAGGGTAGCACTGAAGCTTTCTTT. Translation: CASSVGQGSTEAFF. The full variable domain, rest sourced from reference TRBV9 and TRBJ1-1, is DSGVTQTPKHLITATGQRVTLRCSPRSGDLSVYWYQQSLDQGLQFLIQYYNGEERAKGNILERFSAQQFPDLHSELNLSSLELGDSALYFCASSVGQGSTEAFFGQGTRLTVV.